This passage covers 23 T cell receptor beta chains from one sample sequenced in a study of T cell clonotyping in hematopoietic cell transplantation. Assay: immunoSEQ multiplex PCR; the TCRdb copy retains only in-frame clones and omits some. The sample records 15,000 to 20,000 clones, 85% being singletons. Sequencing used PBMCs, obtained 100 days after allogeneic stem cell transplant. The receptors derive from a male patient aged 55 to 69 who had an allogeneic stem cell transplant from a related donor, so the T cells may come from the graft donor. Some clones in this sample may be carry-over from other donors' samples.

This chain uses TRBV5-1 with TRBJ1-1; D might be TRBD1 (5 bases). The CDR3 totals 15 residues. V lost 0 bases and J lost 6, with 15 bases in between. Germline CDR1 is SGHRS and CDR2 is YFSETQ. The CDR3 region is CASSLVGDEAAEAFF. CDR3 DNA sequence: TGCGCCAGCAGCTTGGTGGGGGATGAGGCGGCTGAAGCTTTCTTT.

The J gene is TRBJ1-2, the V gene TRBV27; D perhaps matches TRBD1 (6 bases). V shed 5 bases and J shed 3 bases, with 16 bases lying between them. Germline V gene sequence: CDR1 MNHEY, CDR2 SMNVEV (reference sequence). CDR3 length: 15 residues. CDR3 sequence: CASSGRGAPDYGYTF. CDR3 bases: TGTGCCAGCAGTGGGAGGGGGGCGCCCGACTATGGCTACACCTTC.

This clone showed up just once. The chain combines TRBV7-6 with TRBJ2-5; D is undetermined. Germline CDR1 reads SGHVS; CDR2 reads FNYEAQ. This CDR3 contains 14 residues. V was cut by 5 bases and J by 3 bases, with 13 bases left in between. The CDR3 loop is CASSGPSREETQYF. The CDR3 nucleotides are TGTGCCAGCAGCGGGCCCTCTAGAGAAGAGACCCAGTACTTC.

The genes are TRBV30 and TRBJ1-2, with D possibly being TRBD1 (6 bases). The CDR3 extends over 13 amino acids. The V end was cut by 3 bases, the J end by 5 bases, with 13 bases between. CDR1 GTSNPN and CDR2 SVGIG come from the germline V gene (reference sequence). The CDR3 DNA reads as TGTGCCTGGAGCGTTGGGGGCGGGTATGGCTACACCTTC. It translates to CAWSVGGGYGYTF. The variable domain in full, with the rest retrieved from reference TRBV30 and TRBJ1-2, is SQTIHQWPATLVQPVGSPLSLECTVEGTSNPNLYWYRQAAGRGLQLLFYSVGIGQISSEVPQNLSASRPQDRQFILSSKKLLLSDSGFYLCAWSVGGGYGYTFGSGTRLTVV.

The CDR3 loop is CASSNRDPSYEQYF. The CDR3, as DNA: TGTGCCAGCAGCAACAGGGACCCGTCCTACGAGCAGTACTTC. This rearrangement joins TRBV7-2 to TRBJ2-7; possibly TRBD1 for D (6 bases). The V end was cut by 5 bases, the J end by 1 base, with 12 bases between. Germline V gene data show CDR1 as SGHTA and CDR2 as FQGNSA. This CDR3 has 14 amino acids.

The rearrangement joins TRBV2 to TRBJ2-5; 10 nucleotides line up with TRBD1. V trimming: 11 bases; J trimming: 2 bases; junction bases outside the gene matches: 8. This CDR3 is built from 14 residues. Germline CDR1 is SNHLY and CDR2 is FYNNEI. The CDR3 spells CAAHRDRGQETQYF. CDR3 bases: TGTGCCGCCCACCGGGACAGGGGACAAGAGACCCAGTACTTC.

The chain joins TRBV7-2 to TRBJ2-3; TRBD2 agrees at 9 bases. Germline V gene data show CDR1 as SGHTA and CDR2 as FQGNSA. CDR3 length equals 16 residues. After removal of 0 bases from V and 2 bases from J, the junction contained 3 bases not matched to a gene. CDR3 sequence reads: CASSLAGGGDTDTQYF. CDR3 coding DNA: TGTGCCAGCAGCTTAGCGGGCGGGGGGGACACAGATACGCAGTATTTT.

The V gene is TRBV30, the J gene TRBJ1-5; D unclear. The V gene lost 0 bases and the J gene lost 1 base, with 4 bases spanning the gap. This CDR3 contains 13 residues. CDR1 and CDR2 from the germline V gene are GTSNPN and SVGIG (reference sequence). The CDR3 bases are TGTGCCTGGAGTGTAGGGAGCAATCAGCCCCAGCATTTT. This encodes CAWSVGSNQPQHF. Full variable domain (remainder filled in from reference TRBV30 and TRBJ1-5): SQTIHQWPATLVQPVGSPLSLECTVEGTSNPNLYWYRQAAGRGLQLLFYSVGIGQISSEVPQNLSASRPQDRQFILSSKKLLLSDSGFYLCAWSVGSNQPQHFGDGTRLSIL.

The chain uses TRBV5-6 and TRBJ1-4; 7 nucleotides line up with TRBD1. The CDR3 consists of 15 residues. Germline CDR1 is SGHDT and CDR2 is YYEEEE. J lost 5 bases, V lost 1 base, and 5 bases had no gene match. In DNA, the CDR3 is TGTGCCAGCAGCTTGCGACAGGGCTGGAATGAAAAACTGTTTTTT. This codes for CASSLRQGWNEKLFF.

The chain uses TRBV29-1 and TRBJ2-7; no reliable D call. CDR3 length: 14 residues. V was pared by 0 bases and J by 7 bases, with 16 bases between. Germline V gene data show CDR1 as SQVTM and CDR2 as ANQGSEA. Written as DNA, the CDR3 is TGCAGCGTTGAAGATCAGCCGCACGGAAAGGAGCAGTACTTC. Protein sequence: CSVEDQPHGKEQYF.

This clone turned up a few times. The chain combines TRBV5-6 with TRBJ1-4, with a weak D call TRBD1 (5 bases). Looked up from germline, CDR1 is SGHDT and CDR2 is YYEEEE. The V gene lost 4 bases and the J gene lost 6 bases, with 16 bases spanning the gap. There are 15 residues in the CDR3. Here the CDR3 reads CASSAYKRGYEKLFF. CDR3 nucleotide sequence: TGTGCCAGCAGCGCGTACAAGAGGGGATATGAAAAACTGTTTTTT. The entire variable domain, with the rest obtained from reference TRBV5-6 and TRBJ1-4, is as follows: DAGVTQSPTHLIKTRGQQVTLRCSPKSGHDTVSWYQQALGQGPQFIFQYYEEEERQRGNFPDRFSGHQFPNYSSELNVNALLLGDSALYLCASSAYKRGYEKLFFGSGTQLSVL.

This clone was seen a single time. V gene TRBV11-3 combines with J gene TRBJ1-2; possible D gene TRBD1, 5 bases. CDR1 is SGHNT and CDR2 is YENEEA in the germline V gene. This CDR3 spans 15 amino acids. Trimming took 4 bases from V and 0 from J, leaving 12 bases between them. The DNA for the CDR3 is TGTGCCAGCAGCTCCCGACAGTCCACTAACTATGGCTACACCTTC. Amino acids: CASSSRQSTNYGYTF.

This CDR3 reads CASSVDRVDSPLHF. In DNA, the CDR3 is TGTGCCAGCAGTGTAGACAGGGTCGACTCACCCCTCCACTTT. This chain links TRBV2 with TRBJ1-6, with TRBD1 matching over 7 bases. V was clipped by 4 bases and J by 10 bases; unmatched bases: 7. The germline CDR1 and CDR2 sequences are SNHLY and FYNNEI. This CDR3 has 14 amino acids.

The CDR3 here is CASSSGTGTSRAEAFF. In DNA form, the CDR3 reads TGTGCCAGCAGTTCCGGGACAGGGACCTCGAGGGCTGAAGCTTTCTTT. J is TRBJ1-1 and V is TRBV6-5, with 9 bases identical to TRBD1. This CDR3 is built from 16 residues. V was pared by 4 bases and J by 6 bases, with 12 bases of the junction left unmatched. Per the germline V gene, CDR1 is MNHEY and CDR2 is SVGAGI.

V and J are TRBV30 and TRBJ2-6; D might be TRBD1 (6 bases). V was shortened by 2 bases and J by 0 bases, with 14 bases between the two germline ends. Germline assignment: CDR1 GTSNPN and CDR2 SVGIG (reference sequence). The CDR3 runs to 17 residues. CDR3 residues: CAWSKTRDNSGANVLTF. In DNA, the CDR3 is TGTGCCTGGAGTAAGACCCGGGACAACTCTGGGGCCAACGTCCTGACTTTC. The variable domain in full, completed from reference TRBV30 and TRBJ2-6, reads SQTIHQWPATLVQPVGSPLSLECTVEGTSNPNLYWYRQAAGRGLQLLFYSVGIGQISSEVPQNLSASRPQDRQFILSSKKLLLSDSGFYLCAWSKTRDNSGANVLTFGAGSRLTVL.

The rearrangement links TRBV5-1 to TRBJ1-3; D might be TRBD1 (5 bases). Germline loops: CDR1 SGHRS, CDR2 YFSETQ. Trimming removed 0 bases from V and 2 bases from J, with 12 bases in between. CDR3 length equals 16 residues. CDR3 amino acids: CASSLDGAPAGNTIYF. DNA for the CDR3: TGCGCCAGCAGCTTGGATGGGGCCCCCGCTGGAAACACCATATATTTT.

The chain recombines TRBV19 with TRBJ1-2; the match to TRBD1 covers 8 bases. CDR1 is LNHDA and CDR2 is SQIVND in the germline V gene (reference sequence). With 5 bases clipped from V and 0 bases from J, the junction kept 5 bases outside the gene matches. The CDR3 consists of 15 residues. For the CDR3, the DNA is TGTGCCAGTAGTGAACCGGGACAGGCTAACTATGGCTACACCTTC. Its translation is CASSEPGQANYGYTF.

This chain links TRBV6-5 with TRBJ2-1; D perhaps matches TRBD2 (5 bases). Germline V lookup: CDR1 MNHEY, CDR2 SVGAGI. The CDR3 runs to 15 residues. The ends were cut back, 2 bases at V and 0 bases at J, with 8 bases in the middle. CDR3 DNA: TGTGCCAGCAGTTACGAGGGATCCTCCTACAATGAGCAGTTCTTC. The encoded protein is CASSYEGSSYNEQFF.

The rearrangement uses TRBV20-1 and TRBJ2-3; D remains unclear. The CDR3 runs to 11 residues. Germline-derived CDR1 and CDR2 are DFQATT and SNEGSKA (reference sequence). V shed 4 bases and J shed 6 bases, with 8 bases lying between them. The CDR3 region is CSAKEWDTQYF. The DNA for the CDR3 is TGCAGTGCTAAGGAGTGGGATACGCAGTATTTT.

The chain is built from TRBV9 and TRBJ1-1; tentatively, D is TRBD1 (6 bases). CDR1 and CDR2 (germline): SGDLS, YYNGEE. The CDR3 has 17 residues. Trimming removed 0 bases at V and 2 bases at J, with 17 bases between. In nucleotides, the CDR3 is TGTGCCAGCAGCGTAGGTGATATCGGACAGTCTAACACTGAAGCTTTCTTT. It translates to CASSVGDIGQSNTEAFF.

The V and J genes are TRBV6-1 and TRBJ1-4; 7 bases are a match to TRBD1. The CDR3 has 15 amino acids. CDR1 is MNHNS, CDR2 SASEGT, per germline. Trimming took 0 bases from V and 8 from J; bases not matched to a gene: 6. CDR3 region: CASSEATGEREKLFF. In DNA form, the CDR3 reads TGTGCCAGCAGTGAAGCTACAGGGGAGAGGGAAAAACTGTTTTTT.

This chain connects TRBV6-6 to TRBJ2-7; D assignment may be TRBD1 or TRBD2 (5 bases each). This CDR3 has 12 residues. V shed 9 bases and J shed 1 base, with 10 bases lying between them. Germline V gene data show CDR1 as MNHNY and CDR2 as SVGAGI (reference sequence). The CDR3 sequence is CASWDGSYEQYF. CDR3 DNA sequence: TGTGCCAGTTGGGACGGGTCCTACGAGCAGTACTTC.

This rearrangement joins TRBV7-9 to TRBJ2-3; no clear D gene. Germline V gives CDR1 SEHNR, CDR2 FQNEAQ (reference sequence). V was shortened by 7 bases and J by 3 bases, with 14 bases between the two germline ends. The CDR3 length is 14 residues. This CDR3 reads CASNRFVETDTQYF. CDR3 nucleotide sequence: TGTGCCAGCAACCGATTCGTGGAGACAGATACGCAGTATTTT.